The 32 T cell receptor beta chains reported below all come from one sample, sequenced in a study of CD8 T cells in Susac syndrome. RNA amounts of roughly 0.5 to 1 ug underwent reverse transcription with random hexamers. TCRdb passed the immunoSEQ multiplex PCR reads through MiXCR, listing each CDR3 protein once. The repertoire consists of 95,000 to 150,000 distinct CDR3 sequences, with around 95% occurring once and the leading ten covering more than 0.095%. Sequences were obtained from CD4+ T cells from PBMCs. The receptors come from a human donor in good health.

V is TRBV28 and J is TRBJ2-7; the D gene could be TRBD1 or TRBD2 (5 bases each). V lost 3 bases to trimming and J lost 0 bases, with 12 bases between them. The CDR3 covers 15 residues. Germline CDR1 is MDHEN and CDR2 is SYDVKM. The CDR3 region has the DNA TGTGCCAGCAGTTTCCAGGGAGCACGCTCCTACGAGCAGTACTTC. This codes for CASSFQGARSYEQYF.

CDR3 nucleotide sequence: TGCAGTGCCACCCCGGGACTAGCGGGACTCAATGAGCAGTTCTTC. This sequence encodes CSATPGLAGLNEQFF. V and J are TRBV20-1 and TRBJ2-1, with TRBD2 matching 13 bases. Germline V gene lookup returns CDR1 DFQATT and CDR2 SNEGSKA (reference sequence). Trimming cost V 6 bases and J 6 bases; bases outside gene matches: 8. The CDR3 covers 15 residues.

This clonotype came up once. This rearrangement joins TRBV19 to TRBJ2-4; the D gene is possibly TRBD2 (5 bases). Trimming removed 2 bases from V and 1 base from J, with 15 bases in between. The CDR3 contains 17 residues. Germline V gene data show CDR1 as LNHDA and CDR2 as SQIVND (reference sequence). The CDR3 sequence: CASSIIRGAAAKNIQYF. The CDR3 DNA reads TGTGCCAGTAGTATAATTCGGGGTGCAGCGGCCAAAAACATTCAGTACTTC.

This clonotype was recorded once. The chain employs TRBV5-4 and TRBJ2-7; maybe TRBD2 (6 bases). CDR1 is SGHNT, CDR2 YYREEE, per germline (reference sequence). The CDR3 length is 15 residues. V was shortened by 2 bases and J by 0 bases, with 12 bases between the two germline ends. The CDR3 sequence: CASSLSGRSSYEQYF. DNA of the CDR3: TGTGCCAGCAGCTTATCCGGGAGAAGCTCCTACGAGCAGTACTTC.

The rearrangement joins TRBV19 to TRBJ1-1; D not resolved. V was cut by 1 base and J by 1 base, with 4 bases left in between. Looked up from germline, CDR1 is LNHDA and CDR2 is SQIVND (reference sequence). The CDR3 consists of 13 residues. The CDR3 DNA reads TGTGCCAGTAGTATAGTGAGGAACACTGAAGCTTTCTTT. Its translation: CASSIVRNTEAFF.

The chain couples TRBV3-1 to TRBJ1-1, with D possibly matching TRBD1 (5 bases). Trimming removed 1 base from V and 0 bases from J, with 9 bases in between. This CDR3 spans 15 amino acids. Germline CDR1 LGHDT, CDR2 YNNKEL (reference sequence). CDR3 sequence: CASSQGGTVNTEAFF. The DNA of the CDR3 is TGTGCCAGCAGCCAAGGGGGGACGGTGAACACTGAAGCTTTCTTT.

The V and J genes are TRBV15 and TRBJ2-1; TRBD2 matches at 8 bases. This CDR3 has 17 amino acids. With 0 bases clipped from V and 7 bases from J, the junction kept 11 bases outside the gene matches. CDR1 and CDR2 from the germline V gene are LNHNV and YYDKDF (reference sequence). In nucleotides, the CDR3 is TGTGCCACCAGCAGAGAGTCGAGTGCGGGGGGTCGTAATGAGCAGTTCTTC. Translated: CATSRESSAGGRNEQFF.

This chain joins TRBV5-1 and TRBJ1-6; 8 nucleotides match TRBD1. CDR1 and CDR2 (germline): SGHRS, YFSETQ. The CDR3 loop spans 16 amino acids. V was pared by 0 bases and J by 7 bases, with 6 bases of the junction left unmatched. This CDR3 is CASSLGQGKPNSPLHF. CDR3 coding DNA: TGCGCCAGCAGCTTGGGACAGGGGAAACCAAATTCACCCCTCCACTTT.

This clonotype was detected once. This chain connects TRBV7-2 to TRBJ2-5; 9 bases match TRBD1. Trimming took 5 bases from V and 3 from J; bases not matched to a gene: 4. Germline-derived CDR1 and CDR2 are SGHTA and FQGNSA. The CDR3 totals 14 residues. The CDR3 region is CASSTRTGEETQYF. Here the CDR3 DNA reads TGTGCCAGCAGCACCCGGACAGGGGAAGAGACCCAGTACTTC.

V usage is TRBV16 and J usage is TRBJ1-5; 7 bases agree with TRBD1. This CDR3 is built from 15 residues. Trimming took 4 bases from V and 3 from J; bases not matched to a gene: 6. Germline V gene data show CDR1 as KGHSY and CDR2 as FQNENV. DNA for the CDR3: TGTGCCAGCAGCCGGGGGGACAGCCCCAATCAGCCCCAGCATTTT. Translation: CASSRGDSPNQPQHF.

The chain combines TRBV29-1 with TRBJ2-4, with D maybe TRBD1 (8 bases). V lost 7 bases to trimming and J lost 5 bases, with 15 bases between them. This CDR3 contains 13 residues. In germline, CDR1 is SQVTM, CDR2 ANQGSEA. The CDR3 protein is CSASQGGENIQYF. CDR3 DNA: TGCAGCGCTTCACAGGGGGGGGAAAACATTCAGTACTTC.

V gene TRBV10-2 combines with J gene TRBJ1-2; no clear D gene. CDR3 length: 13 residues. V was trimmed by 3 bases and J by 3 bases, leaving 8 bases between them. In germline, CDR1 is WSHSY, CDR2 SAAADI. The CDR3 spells CASSERDHYGYTF. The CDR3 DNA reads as TGCGCCAGCAGTGAAAGGGATCACTATGGCTACACCTTC.

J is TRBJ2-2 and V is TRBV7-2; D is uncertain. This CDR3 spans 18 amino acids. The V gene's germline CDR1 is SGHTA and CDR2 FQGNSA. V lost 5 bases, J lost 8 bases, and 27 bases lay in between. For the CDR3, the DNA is TGTGCCAGCAGCCCCCATGTGGTGGTGGCTAGTCAGGCAGGGGAGCTGTTTTTT. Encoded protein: CASSPHVVVASQAGELFF.

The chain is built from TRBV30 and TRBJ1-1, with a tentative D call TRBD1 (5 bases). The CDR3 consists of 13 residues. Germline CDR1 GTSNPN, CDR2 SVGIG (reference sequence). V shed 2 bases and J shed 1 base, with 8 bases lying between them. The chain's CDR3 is CAWSMTENTEAFF. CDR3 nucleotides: TGTGCCTGGAGTATGACAGAGAACACTGAAGCTTTCTTT.

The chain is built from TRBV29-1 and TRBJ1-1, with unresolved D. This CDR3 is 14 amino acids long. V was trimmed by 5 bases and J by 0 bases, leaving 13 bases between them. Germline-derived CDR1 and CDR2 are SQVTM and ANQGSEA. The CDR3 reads CSVSRTVMNTEAFF. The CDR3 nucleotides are TGCAGCGTTTCTAGGACGGTGATGAACACTGAAGCTTTCTTT.

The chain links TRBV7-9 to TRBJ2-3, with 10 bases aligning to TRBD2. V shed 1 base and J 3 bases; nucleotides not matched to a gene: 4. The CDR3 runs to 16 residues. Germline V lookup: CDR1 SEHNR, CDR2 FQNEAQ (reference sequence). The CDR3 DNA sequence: TGTGCCAGCAGCTTAGACCTAGCGGGAGCTACAGATACGCAGTATTTT. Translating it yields CASSLDLAGATDTQYF.

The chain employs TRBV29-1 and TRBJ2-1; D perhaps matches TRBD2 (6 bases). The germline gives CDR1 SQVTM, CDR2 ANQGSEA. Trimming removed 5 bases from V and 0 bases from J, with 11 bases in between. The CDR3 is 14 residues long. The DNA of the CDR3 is TGCAGCGTTCCAGCCGGGAGCTCCTACAATGAGCAGTTCTTC. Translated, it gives CSVPAGSSYNEQFF.

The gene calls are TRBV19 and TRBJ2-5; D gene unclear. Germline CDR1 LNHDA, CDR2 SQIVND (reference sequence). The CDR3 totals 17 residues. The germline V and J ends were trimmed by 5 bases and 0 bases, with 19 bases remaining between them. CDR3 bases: TGTGCCAGTAGTTTAAGTATAGGCAGTCGGTACCAAGAGACCCAGTACTTC. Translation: CASSLSIGSRYQETQYF.

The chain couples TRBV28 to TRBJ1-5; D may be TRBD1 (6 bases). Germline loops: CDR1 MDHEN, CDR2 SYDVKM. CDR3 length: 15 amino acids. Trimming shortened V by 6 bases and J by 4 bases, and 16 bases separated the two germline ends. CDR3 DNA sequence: TGTGCCAGCAGCCAAGACACAGGGTGGAATCAGCCCCAGCATTTT. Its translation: CASSQDTGWNQPQHF.

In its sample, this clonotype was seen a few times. The CDR3 nucleotides are TGTGCCAGCAGTTTGGGGGGTTATGGCTACACCTTC. It is translated as CASSLGGYGYTF. V and J are TRBV28 and TRBJ1-2; perhaps TRBD1 as D (5 bases). The V end lost 3 bases, the J end lost 5 bases, and 7 bases lay between the germline ends. This CDR3 comprises 12 residues. Per the germline V gene, CDR1 is MDHEN and CDR2 is SYDVKM.

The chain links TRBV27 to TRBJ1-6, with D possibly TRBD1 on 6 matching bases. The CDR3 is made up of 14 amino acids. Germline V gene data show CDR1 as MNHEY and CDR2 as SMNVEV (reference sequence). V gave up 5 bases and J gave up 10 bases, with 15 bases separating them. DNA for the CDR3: TGTGCCAGCAGTCTACAGGGCCGTGGGTCACCCCTCCACTTT. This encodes CASSLQGRGSPLHF.

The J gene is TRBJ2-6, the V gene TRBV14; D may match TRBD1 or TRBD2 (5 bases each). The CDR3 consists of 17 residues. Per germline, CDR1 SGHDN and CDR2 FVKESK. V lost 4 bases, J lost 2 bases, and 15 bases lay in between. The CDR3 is CASSPRGPGTGANVLTF. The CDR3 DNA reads TGTGCCAGCAGCCCCCGCGGGCCAGGGACTGGGGCCAACGTCCTGACTTTC.

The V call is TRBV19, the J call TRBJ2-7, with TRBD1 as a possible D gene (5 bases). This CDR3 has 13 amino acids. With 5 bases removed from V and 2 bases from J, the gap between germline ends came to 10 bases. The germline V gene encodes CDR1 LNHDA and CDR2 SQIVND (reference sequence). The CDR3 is CASSVRVTYEQYF. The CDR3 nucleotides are TGTGCCAGTAGTGTCAGGGTCACCTACGAGCAGTACTTC.

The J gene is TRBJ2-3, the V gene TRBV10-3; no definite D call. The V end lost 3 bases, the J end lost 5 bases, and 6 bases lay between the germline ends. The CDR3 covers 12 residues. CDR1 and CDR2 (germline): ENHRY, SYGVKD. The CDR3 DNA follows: TGTGCCATCAGTGACAACCTAGATACGCAGTATTTT. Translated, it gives CAISDNLDTQYF.

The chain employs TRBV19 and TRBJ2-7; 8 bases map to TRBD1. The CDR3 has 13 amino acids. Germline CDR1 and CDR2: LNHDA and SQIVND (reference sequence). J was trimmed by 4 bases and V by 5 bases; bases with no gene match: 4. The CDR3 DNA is TGTGCCAGTAGTGTCGGGACAGGATACGAGCAGTACTTC. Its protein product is CASSVGTGYEQYF.

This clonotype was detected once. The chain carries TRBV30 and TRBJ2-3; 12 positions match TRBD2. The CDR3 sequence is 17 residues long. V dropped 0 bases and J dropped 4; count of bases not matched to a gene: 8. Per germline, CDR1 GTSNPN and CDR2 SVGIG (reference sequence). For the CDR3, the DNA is TGTGCCTGGAGTGTACGCCGGACTAGCGGGAATGCAGATACGCAGTATTTT. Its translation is CAWSVRRTSGNADTQYF.

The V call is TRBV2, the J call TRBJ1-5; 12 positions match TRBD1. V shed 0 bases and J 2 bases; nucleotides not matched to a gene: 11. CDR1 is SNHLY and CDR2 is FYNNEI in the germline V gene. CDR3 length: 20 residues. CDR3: CASSEAGPGQGARGNQPQHF. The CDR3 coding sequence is TGTGCCAGCAGTGAAGCGGGACCGGGACAGGGGGCCAGGGGCAATCAGCCCCAGCATTTT.

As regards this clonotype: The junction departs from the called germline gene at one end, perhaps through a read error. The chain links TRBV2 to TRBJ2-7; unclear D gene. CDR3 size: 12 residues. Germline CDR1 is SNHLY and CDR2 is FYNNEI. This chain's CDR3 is CASRSDSHEQYF. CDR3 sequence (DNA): TGTGCCAGCAGATCAGACTCCCACGAGCAGTACTTC.

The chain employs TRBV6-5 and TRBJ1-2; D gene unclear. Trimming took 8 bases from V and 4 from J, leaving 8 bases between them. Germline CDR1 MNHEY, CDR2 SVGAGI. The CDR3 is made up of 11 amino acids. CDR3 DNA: TGTGCCAGCTCGTCGCTCTATGGCTACACCTTC. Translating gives CASSSLYGYTF.

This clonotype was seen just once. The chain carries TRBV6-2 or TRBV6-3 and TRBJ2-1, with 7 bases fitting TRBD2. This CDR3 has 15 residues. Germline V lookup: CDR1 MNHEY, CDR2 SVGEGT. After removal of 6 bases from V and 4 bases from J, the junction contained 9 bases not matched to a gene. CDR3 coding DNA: TGTGCCAGCAGCCCTCTTAGCGGGTTTTACAATGAGCAGTTCTTC. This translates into CASSPLSGFYNEQFF.

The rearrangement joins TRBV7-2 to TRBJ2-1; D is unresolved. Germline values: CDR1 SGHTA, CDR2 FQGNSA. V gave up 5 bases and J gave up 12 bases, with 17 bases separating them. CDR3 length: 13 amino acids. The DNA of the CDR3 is TGTGCCAGCAGCCCCAGCACCCCTACTACGCAGTTCTTC. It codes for CASSPSTPTTQFF.

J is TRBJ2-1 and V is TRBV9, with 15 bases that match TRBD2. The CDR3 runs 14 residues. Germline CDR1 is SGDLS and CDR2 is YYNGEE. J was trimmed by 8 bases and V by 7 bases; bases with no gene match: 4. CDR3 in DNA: TGTGCCAGCGGAGGGACTAGCGGGAGGTATGAGCAGTTCTTC. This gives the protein CASGGTSGRYEQFF. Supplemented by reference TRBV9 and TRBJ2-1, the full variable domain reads DSGVTQTPKHLITATGQRVTLRCSPRSGDLSVYWYQQSLDQGLQFLIQYYNGEERAKGNILERFSAQQFPDLHSELNLSSLELGDSALYFCASGGTSGRYEQFFGPGTRLTVL.